Judged by abundance, the clone carrying this T cell receptor beta chain is medium-sized (0.01 to 0.1%). Clones were read by immunoSEQ multiplex PCR, and TCRdb kept only the in-frame ones, dropping some. The sample has about 14,000 clones; around 80% are singletons. V lost 0 bases and J lost 4; bases outside the gene matches: 1. The CDR3 contains 15 residues. Germline V gene sequence: CDR1 LGHNA, CDR2 YNFKEQ. The data stem from a study of OX40 agonist ivuxolimab in advanced cancers. Study-level information: Participants, 82.7% male, averaged roughly 60 years of age, ranging from about 23 to 90.

The starting material was CD4+ or CD8+ T cells sorted from blood, obtained in a trial of the OX40 agonist ivuxolimab. The chain couples TRBV4-2 to TRBJ2-7; TRBD2 aligns across 12 bases. This sequence originates from an adult with an advanced solid tumor such as melanoma, head and neck, liver or kidney cancer. The CDR3 sequence: CASSQETSGGYEQYF. CDR3 DNA: TGTGCCAGCAGCCAAGAGACTAGCGGGGGATACGAGCAGTACTTC.